This TCR beta chain originates from a study of CD8 T cells in Susac syndrome. It was with random hexamers that roughly 0.5 to 1 ug RNA was reverse transcribed. TCRdb used MiXCR to reprocess the immunoSEQ multiplex PCR reads, holding one entry per CDR3 protein. The table records fewer than 85,000 distinct CDR3 sequences, roughly 95% of them present only once. Germline values: CDR1 MDHEN, CDR2 SYDVKM. This CDR3 is 16 amino acids long. J lost 7 bases, V lost 5 bases, and 12 bases had no gene match. The chain carries TRBV28 and TRBJ2-3, with 10 bases that match TRBD2. Sequencing input: CD8+ T cells from PBMCs. The source of this sequence is a human donor with Susac syndrome. CDR3 loop: CASSPLAGGLVYTQYF. The CDR3, as DNA: TGTGCCAGCAGTCCCTTAGCGGGGGGTCTGGTATATACGCAGTATTTT.